The text below deals with one T cell receptor beta chain. Clones were read by immunoSEQ multiplex PCR, and TCRdb kept only the in-frame ones, dropping some. The top ten hold about 0.02% of the sample, which has about 380,000 clones, approximately 95% seen once. The entry originates in a study of shared T cell receptors in the human thymus. V was pared by 2 bases and J by 6 bases, with 17 bases between. Germline CDR1 reads KGHSH; CDR2 reads LQKENI. CDR3 size: 16 residues. Sequenced material: thymocytes. The receptor's source is a human donor. V gene TRBV18 combines with J gene TRBJ2-1, with D possibly TRBD1 on 5 matching bases. CDR3 DNA: TGTGCCAGCTCACCAGGCTTTTTCCTGCAGGGCAATGAGCAGTTCTTC. Residues: CASSPGFFLQGNEQFF.